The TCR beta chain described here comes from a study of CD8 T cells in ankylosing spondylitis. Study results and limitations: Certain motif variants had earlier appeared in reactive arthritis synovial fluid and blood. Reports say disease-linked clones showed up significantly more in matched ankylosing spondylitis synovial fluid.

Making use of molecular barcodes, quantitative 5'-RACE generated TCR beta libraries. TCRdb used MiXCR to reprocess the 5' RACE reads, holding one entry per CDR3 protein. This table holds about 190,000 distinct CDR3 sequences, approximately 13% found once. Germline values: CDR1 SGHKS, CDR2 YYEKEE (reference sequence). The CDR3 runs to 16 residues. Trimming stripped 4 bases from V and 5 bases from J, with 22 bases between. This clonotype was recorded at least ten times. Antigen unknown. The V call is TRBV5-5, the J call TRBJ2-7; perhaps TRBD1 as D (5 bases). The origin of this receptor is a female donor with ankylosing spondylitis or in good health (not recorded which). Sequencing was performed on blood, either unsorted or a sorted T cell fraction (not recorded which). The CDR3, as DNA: TGTGCCAGCAGCCCAAATACAGGTTTTTTAAGTAACGAGCAGTACTTC. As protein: CASSPNTGFLSNEQYF.